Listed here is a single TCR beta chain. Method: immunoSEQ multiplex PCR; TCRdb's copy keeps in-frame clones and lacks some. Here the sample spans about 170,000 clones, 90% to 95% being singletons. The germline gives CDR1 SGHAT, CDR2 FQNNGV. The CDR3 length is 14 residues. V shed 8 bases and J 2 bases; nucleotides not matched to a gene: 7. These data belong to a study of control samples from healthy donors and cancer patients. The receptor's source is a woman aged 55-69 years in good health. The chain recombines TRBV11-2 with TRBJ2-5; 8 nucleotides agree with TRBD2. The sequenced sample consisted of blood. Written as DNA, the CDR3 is TGTGCCAGCCTTCAGCGGGGGATTCAAGAGACCCAGTACTTC. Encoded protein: CASLQRGIQETQYF.